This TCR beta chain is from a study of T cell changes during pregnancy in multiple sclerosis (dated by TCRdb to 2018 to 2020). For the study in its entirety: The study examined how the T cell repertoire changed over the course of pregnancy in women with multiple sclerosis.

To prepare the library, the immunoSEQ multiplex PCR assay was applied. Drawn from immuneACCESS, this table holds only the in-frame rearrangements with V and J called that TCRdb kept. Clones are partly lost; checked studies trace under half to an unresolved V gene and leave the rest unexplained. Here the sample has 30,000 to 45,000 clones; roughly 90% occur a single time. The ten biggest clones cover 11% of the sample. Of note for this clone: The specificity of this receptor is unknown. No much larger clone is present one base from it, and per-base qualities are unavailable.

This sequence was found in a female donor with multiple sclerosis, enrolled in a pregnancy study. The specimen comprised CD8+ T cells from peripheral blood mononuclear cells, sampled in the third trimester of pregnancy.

CDR3 sequence: CSVEGGRGVQETQYF. The nucleotide sequence is given as TGCAGCGTTGAGGGGGGCAGGGGGGTCCAAGAGACCCAGTACTTC. The chain couples TRBV29-1 to TRBJ2-5; the D segment could be TRBD1, given 7 matching bases. Including the terminal cysteine and phenylalanine, the CDR3 comprises 15 residues. Just CDR3 DNA is preserved here, 45 bases in frame from base 1. CDR1 and CDR2 are drawn from the germline V gene: SQVTM, ANQGSEA. V gives up 3 bases and J gives up 1 base, and the segment between their germline ends measures 15 bases.